This T cell receptor beta chain was documented in a study of Tregs in tolerant kidney transplant recipients. Deletions cut 5 bases from V and 6 bases from J, with 13 bases between. The CDR3 length is 14 residues. Germline V CDR1 and CDR2: SGHVS, FNYEAQ. As regards this clone: Coverage ceases 3 residues before the CDR3 finishes, and the germline J gene fills in the end.

The method was immunoSEQ multiplex PCR; TCRdb's version includes in-frame clones alone and lacks a portion of them. Recorded here are more than 30,000 clones; the top ten clones represent 14%. The specimen comprised CD8+ T cells from blood, sampled before the transplant. The J gene is TRBJ1-4, the V gene TRBV7-6; D is unclear. The receptor's source is a human donor who received a combined kidney and bone marrow transplant. CDR3 sequence reads: CASSESSYHEKLFF. Incomplete CDR3 DNA: TGTGCCAGCAGCGAAAGCTCCTACCATGAAAAA.